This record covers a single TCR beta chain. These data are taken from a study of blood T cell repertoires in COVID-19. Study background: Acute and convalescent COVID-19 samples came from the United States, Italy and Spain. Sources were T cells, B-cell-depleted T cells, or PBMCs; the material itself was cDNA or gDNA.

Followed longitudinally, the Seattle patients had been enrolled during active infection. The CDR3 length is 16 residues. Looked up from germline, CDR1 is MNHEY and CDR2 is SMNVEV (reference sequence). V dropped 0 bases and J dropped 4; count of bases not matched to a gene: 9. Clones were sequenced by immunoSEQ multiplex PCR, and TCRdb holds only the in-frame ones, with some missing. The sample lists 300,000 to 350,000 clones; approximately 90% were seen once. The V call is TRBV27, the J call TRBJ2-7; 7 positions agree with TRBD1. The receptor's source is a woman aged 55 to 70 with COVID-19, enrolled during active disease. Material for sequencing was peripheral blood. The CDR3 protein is CASSLSRQGPPYEQYF. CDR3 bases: TGTGCCAGCAGTTTATCGAGACAGGGCCCCCCGTACGAGCAGTACTTC.